This T cell receptor beta chain came from a study of T cells in Graves' hyperthyroidism and ophthalmopathy. About the research overall: Peripheral blood collection took place at initial diagnosis, before any treatment. Study-level findings and limits: Clonotypes that were expanded in thyroid above 0.001 mostly appeared in blood too. Researchers report that a 13 V-J model separated ophthalmopathy from stable hyperthyroidism.

This clonotype appeared a few times. The antigen is unknown. The source material, RNA transcripts, was used to amplify TCR beta CDR3 regions. A set of HTBI primers served as the primers for a first-round RT-PCR of the TCR CDR3. TCRdb itself ran the multiplex PCR reads through MiXCR, one entry per CDR3 protein. The table records around 600,000 distinct CDR3 sequences, 12% to 15% of them present only once. PBMCs were collected from a roughly 9.7 ml volume of fresh peripheral blood. This CDR3 is 13 amino acids long. V lost 4 bases, J lost 3 bases, and 9 bases lay in between. The germline V gene has CDR1 MNHEY and CDR2 SVGEGT.

Source material: blood. The TCR comes from a woman between 18 and 29 years old with Graves' ophthalmopathy. The chain combines TRBV6-2 or TRBV6-3 with TRBJ1-2, with D perhaps TRBD1 (5 bases). The CDR3 here is CASSFMGDYGYTF. The CDR3 nucleotides read TGTGCCAGCAGTTTCATGGGGGACTATGGCTACACCTTC.